This TCR beta chain emerged from a study of T-cell memory formation after mild COVID-19. Study as a whole: TCR clustering was largely donor specific. Findings and limits, study-wide: The appearance of some responding clones in pre-infection memory suggested that cross-reactive memory joined. For second-wave clones that peaked at day 37, SARS-CoV-2 specificity went unverified. While clones contracting from day 15 to 85 were balanced between CD4 and CD8, later expanders leaned CD4+.

Trimming took 3 bases from V and 4 from J, leaving 9 bases between them. This CDR3 is 14 amino acids long. Each CDR3 protein is one row after TCRdb ran MiXCR on the 5' RACE reads. The table includes about 180,000 distinct CDR3 sequences, about a fifth detected once. Notes on this clonotype: Its specificity is not known.

The sequencing input was PBMCs or a T cell subset sorted from them (not recorded which). The chain is built from TRBV12-3 or TRBV12-4 and TRBJ1-4; the D is unclear. The source of this sequence is a man between 18 and 29 years old who had mild COVID-19 (a few samples of this study predate the infection). Cell type and time point are not known. This chain's CDR3 is CASSLRQSNEKLFF. DNA for the CDR3: TGTGCCAGCAGTTTGAGGCAGAGTAATGAAAAACTGTTTTTT.